These 18 T cell receptor beta chains came from one sample sequenced in a study of T-cell reconstitution after alpha-beta-depleted transplantation in children. The TCRbeta library was prepared with unique molecular identifiers. One entry per CDR3 protein results from TCRdb running MiXCR on the PCR reads. The repertoire holds around 700,000 distinct CDR3 sequences, with around 12% as singletons. Sequences were derived from PBMCs, sampled before TCRalphabeta/CD19-depleted stem cell transplant. The receptors were gathered from a girl aged 2 to 9 with congenital amegakaryocytic thrombocytopenia, due to receive a stem cell transplant.

This chain connects TRBV5-1 to TRBJ1-1; D uncertain. This CDR3 has 14 residues. V lost 0 bases and J lost 4, with 10 bases in between. Germline V gene sequence: CDR1 SGHRS, CDR2 YFSETQ. The chain's CDR3 is CASSLGPESTEAFF. CDR3 DNA: TGCGCCAGCAGCTTGGGTCCCGAAAGCACTGAAGCTTTCTTT.

This clonotype showed up just a few times. The chain joins TRBV5-1 to TRBJ2-1; TRBD2 might be the D (6 bases). CDR3 length: 15 residues. Deletions cut 2 bases from V and 0 bases from J, with 9 bases between. Germline CDR1 reads SGHRS; CDR2 reads YFSETQ. As DNA, the CDR3 is TGCGCCAGCAGCTTTTCTAGCGACTCCTACAATGAGCAGTTCTTC. Translated, it gives CASSFSSDSYNEQFF.

In this sample, this clonotype turned up many times. The chain uses TRBV20-1 and TRBJ2-2, with D possibly matching TRBD2 (6 bases). Trimming stripped 0 bases from V and 2 bases from J, with 16 bases between. The CDR3 covers 17 residues. CDR1 DFQATT and CDR2 SNEGSKA come from the germline V gene (reference sequence). CDR3 residues: CSARDGRVGSNTGELFF. The CDR3 DNA reads TGCAGTGCTAGAGACGGACGTGTCGGGAGCAACACCGGGGAGCTGTTTTTT.

The chain links TRBV5-1 to TRBJ2-1; D may be TRBD1 or TRBD2 (5 bases each). The V gene lost 4 bases and the J gene lost 1 base, with 12 bases spanning the gap. CDR1 SGHRS and CDR2 YFSETQ come from the germline V gene. CDR3 length: 15 residues. CDR3 loop: CASSTGTESYNEQFF. The DNA for the CDR3 is TGCGCCAGCAGCACCGGGACGGAATCCTACAATGAGCAGTTCTTC.

In its sample, this clonotype was seen a few times. The chain carries TRBV20-1 and TRBJ1-2; D unclear. Germline V gene sequence: CDR1 DFQATT, CDR2 SNEGSKA (reference sequence). V gave up 7 bases and J gave up 0 bases, with 15 bases separating them. This CDR3 is 14 amino acids long. CDR3 coding DNA: TGCAGTGTTGGATCGGACGGATCTAACTATGGCTACACCTTC. This gives the protein CSVGSDGSNYGYTF.

Turning to this clonotype: One base away lies a much larger clone, so this may be a sequencing read error. The chain recombines TRBV11-1 with TRBJ2-2; D unclear. CDR3 size: 12 residues. Germline V gene lookup returns CDR1 SGHAT and CDR2 FQDESV (reference sequence). Trimming took 5 bases from V and 7 from J, leaving 8 bases between them. This chain's CDR3 is CASSPYGGELFF. Here the CDR3 DNA reads TGTGCCAGCAGCCCCTATGGCGGGGAGCTGTTTTTT.

This clonotype has ten or more counts. The CDR3 bases are TGTGCCAGCAGCTTAATTGGGTCCCGATTTCTTTACGGGGAGCTGTTTTTT. It codes for CASSLIGSRFLYGELFF. The chain employs TRBV5-6 and TRBJ2-2, with D uncertain. From germline, CDR1 is SGHDT and CDR2 YYEEEE. There are 17 residues in the CDR3. Trimming removed 2 bases from V and 7 bases from J, with 21 bases in between.

The chain is built from TRBV9 and TRBJ1-4; D is uncertain. The CDR3 is 14 amino acids. The germline CDR1 and CDR2 sequences are SGDLS and YYNGEE. V was pared by 3 bases and J by 7 bases, with 13 bases between. The CDR3 DNA follows: TGTGCCAGCAGCGCAGACATCGTGGCTGAAAAACTGTTTTTT. Protein sequence: CASSADIVAEKLFF.

This chain uses TRBV12-3 or TRBV12-4 with TRBJ2-5; D remains unclear. CDR3 length: 14 amino acids. The V end was cut by 2 bases, the J end by 5 bases, with 12 bases between. The CDR3 DNA sequence: TGTGCCAGCAGTTTAAGACGGGTTGGGGAGACCCAGTACTTC. This translates into CASSLRRVGETQYF.

This chain connects TRBV14 to TRBJ2-2; no definite D call. CDR1 is SGHDN and CDR2 is FVKESK in the germline V gene. This CDR3 has 16 amino acids. Trimming took off 3 bases at V and 8 bases at J, with 19 bases between the two ends. The CDR3 sequence: CASSQDRLGLAGELFF. The CDR3 coding sequence is TGTGCCAGCAGCCAGGACCGGCTGGGGTTAGCTGGGGAGCTGTTTTTT.

There are many counts of this clonotype. This sequence joins TRBV5-6 and TRBJ2-1; possibly TRBD1 for D (5 bases). Trimming left V 0 bases short and J 4 bases short, with 8 bases between. The CDR3 has 14 residues. Per the germline V gene, CDR1 is SGHDT and CDR2 is YYEEEE. This chain's CDR3 is CASSLAGYYNEQFF. DNA of the CDR3: TGTGCCAGCAGCTTGGCAGGGTATTACAATGAGCAGTTCTTC. Variable domain in full (rest from reference TRBV5-6 and TRBJ2-1): DAGVTQSPTHLIKTRGQQVTLRCSPKSGHDTVSWYQQALGQGPQFIFQYYEEEERQRGNFPDRFSGHQFPNYSSELNVNALLLGDSALYLCASSLAGYYNEQFFGPGTRLTVL.

There are a few counts of this clonotype. V gene TRBV12-5 combines with J gene TRBJ2-3; no reliable D call. V was pared by 11 bases and J by 3 bases, with 12 bases between. The germline V gene has CDR1 LGHNT and CDR2 FRNRAP. The CDR3 has 12 residues. CDR3 in DNA: TGTGCTTCAGCCGCCCTAACAGATACGCAGTATTTT. Translated, it gives CASAALTDTQYF.

This clonotype was detected ten times or more. CDR3 loop: CASKPQGREIYEQYF. CDR3 nucleotide sequence: TGCGCCAGCAAGCCCCAGGGGCGGGAGATCTACGAGCAGTACTTC. The gene calls are TRBV5-1 and TRBJ2-7, with D perhaps TRBD2 (7 bases). Germline V gives CDR1 SGHRS, CDR2 YFSETQ. The V and J ends lost 6 bases and 3 bases respectively, with 19 bases between them. The CDR3 is 15 amino acids.

This chain uses TRBV6-6 with TRBJ2-7; maybe TRBD1 (5 bases). The CDR3 sequence is 12 residues long. The germline gives CDR1 MNHNY, CDR2 SVGAGI (reference sequence). V shed 8 bases and J shed 2 bases, with 10 bases lying between them. CDR3 residues: CASGSTAYEQYF. As DNA, the CDR3 is TGTGCCAGCGGATCGACAGCCTACGAGCAGTACTTC.

This clonotype was found many times. The V call is TRBV5-1, the J call TRBJ1-2; weak D call: TRBD1 (5 bases). Germline V gene sequence: CDR1 SGHRS, CDR2 YFSETQ. This CDR3 is 13 amino acids long. V lost 7 bases and J lost 5, with 15 bases in between. In DNA, the CDR3 is TGCGCCAGCGGTGGGGGTGGAATGTATGGCTACACCTTC. Amino acid sequence: CASGGGGMYGYTF.

The table lists this clonotype with many counts. V usage is TRBV7-7 and J usage is TRBJ2-1; D ambiguous. The V gene's germline CDR1 is SSHAT and CDR2 FNYEAQ (reference sequence). The CDR3 consists of 14 residues. The V end lost 1 base, the J end lost 2 bases, and 6 bases lay between the germline ends. The CDR3 bases are TGTGCCAGCAGCTTAGGATCTACCTACAATGAGCAGTTCTTC. It codes for CASSLGSTYNEQFF.

This clonotype has more than one count but fewer than ten. The gene calls are TRBV5-1 and TRBJ2-6; 11 nucleotides align to TRBD2. From germline, CDR1 is SGHRS and CDR2 YFSETQ. The CDR3 length is 19 residues. V shed 4 bases and J 2 bases; nucleotides not matched to a gene: 11. The CDR3 reads CASSILLAGDITGANVLTF. The CDR3 DNA reads as TGCGCCAGCAGCATCCTACTAGCGGGAGACATTACTGGGGCCAACGTCCTGACTTTC.

This clonotype has more than one count but fewer than ten. The rearrangement links TRBV5-1 to TRBJ2-6; D not resolved. V was shortened by 1 base and J by 3 bases, with 11 bases between the two germline ends. The CDR3 is 16 residues long. Germline V gene sequence: CDR1 SGHRS, CDR2 YFSETQ. CDR3 sequence reads: CASSLFGGYGANVLTF. CDR3 coding DNA: TGCGCCAGCAGCTTGTTCGGTGGGTATGGGGCCAACGTCCTGACTTTC.